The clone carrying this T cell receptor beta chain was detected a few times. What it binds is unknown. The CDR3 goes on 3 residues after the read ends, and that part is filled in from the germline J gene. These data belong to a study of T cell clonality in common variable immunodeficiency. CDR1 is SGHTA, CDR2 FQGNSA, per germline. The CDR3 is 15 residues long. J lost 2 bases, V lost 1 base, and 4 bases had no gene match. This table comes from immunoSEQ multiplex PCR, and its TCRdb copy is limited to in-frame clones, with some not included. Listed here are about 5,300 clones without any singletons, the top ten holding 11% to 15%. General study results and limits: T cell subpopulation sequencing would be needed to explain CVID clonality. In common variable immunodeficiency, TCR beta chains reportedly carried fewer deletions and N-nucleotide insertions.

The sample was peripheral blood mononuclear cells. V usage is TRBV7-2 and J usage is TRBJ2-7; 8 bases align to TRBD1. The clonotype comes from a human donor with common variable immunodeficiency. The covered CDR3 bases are TGTGCCAGCAGCTTAGGGGGGACAGGTACCTACGAG. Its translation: CASSLGGTGTYE. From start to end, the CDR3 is CASSLGGTGTYEQYF.